The 5 T cell receptor beta chains given below trace back to one sample, sequenced in a study of blood T cell repertoires in COVID-19. Sequenced by immunoSEQ multiplex PCR; TCRdb stores in-frame clones only, minus some. The table records fewer than 300,000 clones, roughly 88% of them present only once. The sequenced material came from peripheral blood. The receptor set was obtained from a human donor with COVID-19, enrolled during active disease. The donor label of this sample is uncertain.

The chain has TRBV7-2 and TRBJ2-4; 9 bases align to TRBD2. The CDR3 is 13 amino acids. After removal of 1 base from V and 13 bases from J, the junction contained 5 bases not matched to a gene. Germline V gives CDR1 SGHTA, CDR2 FQGNSA. The CDR3 region has the DNA TGTGCCAGCAGCTTAGGACTAGCGGAAATACAGTACTTC. Encoded protein: CASSLGLAEIQYF.

This rearrangement joins TRBV11-3 to TRBJ2-1, with TRBD2 identical over 7 bases. The junction had 15 bases not matched to a gene; V was cut back by 5 bases and J by 8 bases. This CDR3 is 16 amino acids long. The germline gives CDR1 SGHNT, CDR2 YENEEA. CDR3 bases: TGTGCCAGCAGCCCCCCGGGCAGGGCTAGCGGCCATGAGCAGTTCTTC. Encoded protein: CASSPPGRASGHEQFF.

This rearrangement joins TRBV30 to TRBJ1-2; possibly TRBD1 for D (6 bases). The CDR3 covers 14 residues. Germline V gene data show CDR1 as GTSNPN and CDR2 as SVGIG (reference sequence). V lost 0 bases and J 6 bases, leaving 14 bases between the germline ends. Here the CDR3 DNA reads TGTGCCTGGAGTGTCCACAGGGTCTCAAATGGCTACACCTTC. It translates to CAWSVHRVSNGYTF.

V usage is TRBV6-1 and J usage is TRBJ2-1, with 10 bases lining up with TRBD2. CDR1 is MNHNS and CDR2 is SASEGT in the germline V gene. The V gene end was trimmed by 3 bases and the J gene end by 7 bases; junction bases not matched to a gene: 6. The CDR3 runs 15 residues. The CDR3 spells CASSELAGVLNEQFF. The CDR3 nucleotides are TGTGCCAGCAGTGAGCTAGCGGGAGTGTTGAATGAGCAGTTCTTC.

This clone was seen repeatedly, ten times or more. V and J are TRBV5-1 and TRBJ2-1, with D unresolved. The V end lost 3 bases, the J end lost 0 bases, and 4 bases lay between the germline ends. The CDR3 is 13 amino acids. Per the germline V gene, CDR1 is SGHRS and CDR2 is YFSETQ. The CDR3 bases are TGCGCCAGCAGCTGGAGCTCCTACAATGAGCAGTTCTTC. Its translation: CASSWSSYNEQFF.